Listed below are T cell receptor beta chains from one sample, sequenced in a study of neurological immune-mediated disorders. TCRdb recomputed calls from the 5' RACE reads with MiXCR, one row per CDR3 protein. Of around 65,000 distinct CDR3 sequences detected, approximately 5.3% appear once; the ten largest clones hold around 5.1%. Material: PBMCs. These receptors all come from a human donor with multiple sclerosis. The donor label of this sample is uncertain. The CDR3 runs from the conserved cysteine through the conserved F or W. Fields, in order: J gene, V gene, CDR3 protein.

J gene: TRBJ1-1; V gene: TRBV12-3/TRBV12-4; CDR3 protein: CASSPQQGSRTEAFF
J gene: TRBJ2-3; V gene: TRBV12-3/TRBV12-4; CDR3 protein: CASSLASFSDTQYF
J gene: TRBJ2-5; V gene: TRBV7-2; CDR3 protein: CASSSVAGAGETQYF
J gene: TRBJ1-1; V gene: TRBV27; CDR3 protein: CASASQGALAEAFF
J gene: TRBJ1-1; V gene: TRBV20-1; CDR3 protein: CSASPTYGANTEAFF
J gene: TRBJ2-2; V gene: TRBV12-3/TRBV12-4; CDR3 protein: CASSRLAENTGELFF
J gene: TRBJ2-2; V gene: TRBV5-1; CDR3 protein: CASSLMTGQTRNTGELFF
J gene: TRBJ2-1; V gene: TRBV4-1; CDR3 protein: CASRRQGAWNEQFF
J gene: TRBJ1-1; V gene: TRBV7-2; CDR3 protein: CASSHSREGTEAFF
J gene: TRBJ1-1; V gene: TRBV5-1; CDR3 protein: CASSSGTSVTEAFF
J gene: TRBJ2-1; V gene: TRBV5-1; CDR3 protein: CASSRDRGNEQFF
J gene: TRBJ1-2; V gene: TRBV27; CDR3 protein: CASSWGREGKRYTF
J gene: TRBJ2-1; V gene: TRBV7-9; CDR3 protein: CASSPPVRGGHNEQFF
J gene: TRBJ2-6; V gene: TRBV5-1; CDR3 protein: CASSSEATVSGANVLTF
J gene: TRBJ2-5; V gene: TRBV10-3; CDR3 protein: CAISESGGAETQYF
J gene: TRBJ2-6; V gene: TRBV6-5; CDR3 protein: CASSPFGANVLTF
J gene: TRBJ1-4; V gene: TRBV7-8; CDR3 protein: CASSLFRNSNEKLFF
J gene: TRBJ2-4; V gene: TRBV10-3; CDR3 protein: CAISESVGGQAKNIQYF
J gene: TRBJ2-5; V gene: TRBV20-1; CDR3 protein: CSARAGGSETQYF
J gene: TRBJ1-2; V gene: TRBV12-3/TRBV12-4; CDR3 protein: CASSPHQFGAGYTF
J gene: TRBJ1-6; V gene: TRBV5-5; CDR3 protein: CASSFEDWHQLTLHF
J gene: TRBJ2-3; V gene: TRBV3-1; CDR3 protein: CASSQAGGTDTQYF
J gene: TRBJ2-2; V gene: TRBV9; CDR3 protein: CASAPSGGPGELFF
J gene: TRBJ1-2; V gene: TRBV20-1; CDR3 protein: CSAGTSSGYTF
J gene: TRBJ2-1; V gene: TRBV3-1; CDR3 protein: CASSPPPSSYNEQFF
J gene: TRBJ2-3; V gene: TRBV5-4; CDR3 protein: CASSPTGGDETDTQYF
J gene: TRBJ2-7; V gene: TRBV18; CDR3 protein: CASSLTQGGYEQYF
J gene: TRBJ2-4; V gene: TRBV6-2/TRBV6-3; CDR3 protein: CASSPGGSKNIQYF
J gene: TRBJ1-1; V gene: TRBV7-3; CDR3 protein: CASSLLGGNTEAFF
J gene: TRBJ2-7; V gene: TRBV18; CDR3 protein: CASSPGYEQYF
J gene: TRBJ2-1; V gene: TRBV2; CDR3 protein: CASSGGTASNEQFF
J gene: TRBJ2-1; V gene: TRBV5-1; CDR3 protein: CASSFTSGGNEQFF
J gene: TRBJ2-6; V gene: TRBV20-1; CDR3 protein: CSASILGGANVLTF
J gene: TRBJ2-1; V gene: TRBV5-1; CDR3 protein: CASSLEAEGEQFF
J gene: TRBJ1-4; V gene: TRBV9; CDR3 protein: CASSVSGTDNEKLFF
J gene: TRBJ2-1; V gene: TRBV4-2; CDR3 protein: CASSRGTGSHNEQFF
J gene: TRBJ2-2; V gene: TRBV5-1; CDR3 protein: CASSLDRGTGELFF
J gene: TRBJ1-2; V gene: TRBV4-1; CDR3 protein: CASSQDPLGSLNYGYTF
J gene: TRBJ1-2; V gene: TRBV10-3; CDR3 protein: CAISESPRGGYGYTF
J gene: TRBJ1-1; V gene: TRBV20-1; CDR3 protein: CSAGLGGTEAFF
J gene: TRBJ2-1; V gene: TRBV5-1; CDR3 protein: CASSFLAGSSYNEQFF
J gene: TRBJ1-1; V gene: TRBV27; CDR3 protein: CASSFSGAGDTEAFF
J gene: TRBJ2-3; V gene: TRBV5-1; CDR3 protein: CASSGTSGRDTQYF
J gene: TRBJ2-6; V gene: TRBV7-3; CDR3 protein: CASSLGTGDVLTF
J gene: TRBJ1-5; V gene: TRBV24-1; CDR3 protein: CATSDETSQPQHF
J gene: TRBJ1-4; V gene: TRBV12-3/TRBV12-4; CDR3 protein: CASSVDLNPTKLFF
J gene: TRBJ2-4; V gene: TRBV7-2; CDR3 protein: CASSLDVREWNIQYF
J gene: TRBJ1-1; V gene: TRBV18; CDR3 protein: CASSPQGVEAFF
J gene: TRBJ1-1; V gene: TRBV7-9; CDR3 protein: CASSLFDSSEAFF